This passage covers 29 T cell receptor beta chains from one sample sequenced in a study of technical replicates of blood from a handful of donors. Method: immunoSEQ multiplex PCR; TCRdb's copy keeps in-frame clones and lacks some. This table has 80,000 or so clones, 94% appearing once. Sequenced sample: T cells isolated from PBMCs. Every receptor here comes from a human donor in good health.

On this clone itself: Other nucleotide sequences in the sample specify the same CDR3. The chain combines TRBV2 with TRBJ2-7; TRBD2 matches at 11 bases. This CDR3 has 17 residues. J was trimmed by 0 bases and V by 1 base; bases with no gene match: 5. The V gene's germline CDR1 is SNHLY and CDR2 FYNNEI. CDR3 region: CASSEGTSGPSSYEQYF. CDR3 coding DNA: TGTGCCAGCAGTGAAGGGACTAGCGGGCCTAGCTCCTACGAGCAGTACTTC.

The CDR3 protein is CASSFLTDGYTF. As DNA, the CDR3 is TGTGCCAGCAGCTTCCTGACAGATGGCTACACCTTC. The rearrangement links TRBV7-2 to TRBJ1-2; a possible D gene is TRBD1 (5 bases). The CDR3 sequence is 12 residues long. Germline lookup yields CDR1 SGHTA and CDR2 FQGNSA. The V gene lost 3 bases and the J gene lost 6 bases, with 8 bases spanning the gap.

This clone has more than one count but fewer than ten. The chain employs TRBV4-2 and TRBJ2-7; tentative D call: TRBD2 (6 bases). CDR1 and CDR2 from the germline V gene are LGHNA and YNFKEQ. The ends were cut back, 1 base at V and 2 bases at J, with 9 bases in the middle. This CDR3 is 14 amino acids long. The DNA of the CDR3 is TGTGCCAGCAGCCAAGTAACGGGGGCCTACGAGCAGTACTTC. Its translation is CASSQVTGAYEQYF.

This clone has a handful of counts. V gene TRBV6-6 combines with J gene TRBJ1-1, with D perhaps matching TRBD1 (5 bases). V shed 6 bases and J shed 2 bases, with 13 bases lying between them. This CDR3 contains 14 residues. Germline CDR1 and CDR2: MNHNY and SVGAGI (reference sequence). CDR3 region: CASRYQGFNTEAFF. CDR3 bases: TGTGCCAGCAGATATCAGGGATTTAACACTGAAGCTTTCTTT.

V is TRBV7-7 and J is TRBJ2-1; the D gene is possibly TRBD1 (6 bases). Germline V gives CDR1 SSHAT, CDR2 FNYEAQ (reference sequence). V gave up 5 bases and J gave up 5 bases, with 13 bases separating them. The CDR3 loop spans 14 amino acids. As DNA, the CDR3 is TGTGCCAGCAGCATTACAGGGATACACAATGAGCAGTTCTTC. Protein product: CASSITGIHNEQFF.

The rearrangement uses TRBV25-1 and TRBJ2-1; 10 nucleotides agree with TRBD2. The CDR3 runs 12 residues. Germline CDR1 is MGHDK and CDR2 is SYGVNS. The junction had 2 bases not matched to a gene; V was cut back by 8 bases and J by 7 bases. CDR3 sequence: CASELAGNEQFF. As DNA, the CDR3 is TGTGCCAGCGAACTAGCGGGGAATGAGCAGTTCTTC.

In regard to this clone: It is unclear where the CDR3 begins or ends on the DNA, so no DNA is shown, and the CDR3 is as TCRdb lists it. The chain couples TRBV2 to TRBJ2-3; the D call TRBD2 from the table was never checked on the DNA. Germline lookup yields CDR1 SNHLY and CDR2 FYNNEI. The CDR3 is 16 amino acids in total, end residues counted. The CDR3 protein is CASILAAGPSTDTQYF.

CDR3 sequence reads: CASSLVTGTNYGYTF. In DNA, the CDR3 is TGTGCCAGCAGTTTAGTGACAGGAACTAACTATGGCTACACCTTC. V and J are TRBV27 and TRBJ1-2; the D gene is possibly TRBD1 (6 bases). CDR3 length: 15 amino acids. Germline assignment: CDR1 MNHEY and CDR2 SMNVEV (reference sequence). V lost 2 bases and J 0 bases, leaving 10 bases between the germline ends.

The chain couples TRBV6-5 to TRBJ2-7; weak D call: TRBD1 (6 bases). The CDR3 consists of 16 residues. Germline CDR1 MNHEY, CDR2 SVGAGI. The V end was cut by 1 base, the J end by 3 bases, with 16 bases between. The CDR3 region is CASSYFQRGGNYEQYF. The CDR3 DNA reads TGTGCCAGCAGTTACTTCCAAAGAGGGGGAAACTACGAGCAGTACTTC.

The chain recombines TRBV19 with TRBJ1-5; TRBD1 matches at 9 bases. V lost 6 bases to trimming and J lost 4 bases; unmatched junction nucleotides: 10. This CDR3 is 16 amino acids long. Germline CDR1 is LNHDA and CDR2 is SQIVND (reference sequence). The CDR3 reads CASRTQQGAANQPQHF. CDR3 in DNA: TGTGCCAGTAGAACGCAACAGGGGGCTGCTAATCAGCCCCAGCATTTT.

The chain has TRBV4-2 and TRBJ1-1; D is undetermined. Trimming removed 1 base at V and 5 bases at J, with 5 bases between. Germline-derived CDR1 and CDR2 are LGHNA and YNFKEQ. The CDR3 spans 12 residues. The CDR3 loop is CASSQAGTEAFF. DNA for the CDR3: TGTGCCAGCAGCCAAGCGGGGACTGAAGCTTTCTTT.

The V gene is TRBV18, the J gene TRBJ2-7, with 10 bases aligning to TRBD2. Looked up from germline, CDR1 is KGHSH and CDR2 is LQKENI. The CDR3 spans 14 residues. The V gene end was trimmed by 2 bases and the J gene end by 2 bases; junction bases not matched to a gene: 0. The CDR3 DNA reads TGTGCCAGCTCACCAAGCGGGAGGGCCTACGAGCAGTACTTC. Translating gives CASSPSGRAYEQYF.

The chain combines TRBV30 with TRBJ2-7, with 9 bases lining up with TRBD1. The trim removed 2 bases at V and 4 bases at J, leaving 9 bases unmatched. Germline CDR1 reads GTSNPN; CDR2 reads SVGIG (reference sequence). The CDR3 length is 15 residues. CDR3 nucleotides: TGTGCCTGGAGTTTCCTAACCGACAGGGGGTACGAGCAGTACTTC. It translates to CAWSFLTDRGYEQYF.

This sequence joins TRBV5-5 and TRBJ2-7, with 8 bases fitting TRBD2. The trim removed 4 bases at V and 3 bases at J, leaving 9 bases unmatched. This CDR3 is 15 amino acids long. Germline CDR1 reads SGHKS; CDR2 reads YYEKEE (reference sequence). CDR3 DNA: TGTGCCAGCAGCCCTCTTACTAGCGGAGGCTACGAGCAGTACTTC. Amino acid sequence: CASSPLTSGGYEQYF.

The chain is built from TRBV18 and TRBJ2-7, with 8 bases aligning to TRBD2. Germline V lookup: CDR1 KGHSH, CDR2 LQKENI. The CDR3 runs to 15 residues. Trimming at V came to 3 bases and at J to 0 bases, leaving 4 bases not matched to a gene. CDR3 nucleotides: TGTGCCAGCTCACCCCCTCGGGGGGGCTCCTACGAGCAGTACTTC. This translates into CASSPPRGGSYEQYF.

This chain links TRBV11-1 with TRBJ2-1, with D maybe TRBD2 (5 bases). The germline V gene encodes CDR1 SGHAT and CDR2 FQDESV (reference sequence). The CDR3 contains 17 residues. V was pared by 3 bases and J by 1 base, with 16 bases between. The CDR3 region has the DNA TGTGCCAGCAGCTTGTCAGTCCCGGGAATATCCTACAATGAGCAGTTCTTC. Its protein product is CASSLSVPGISYNEQFF.

The V call is TRBV5-6, the J call TRBJ2-1; 7 bases map to TRBD2. The V and J ends lost 0 bases and 6 bases, in that order; junction bases with no gene match: 12. This CDR3 spans 17 amino acids. Germline V gene lookup returns CDR1 SGHDT and CDR2 YYEEEE. The DNA of the CDR3 is TGTGCCAGCAGCTTGGCCCTCGCGAGCGGGATTAGCAATGAGCAGTTCTTC. Translated, it gives CASSLALASGISNEQFF.

The chain links TRBV27 to TRBJ2-7; 8 nucleotides line up with TRBD1. From germline, CDR1 is MNHEY and CDR2 SMNVEV (reference sequence). V was clipped by 6 bases and J by 5 bases; unmatched bases: 12. The CDR3 has 15 residues. The DNA for the CDR3 is TGTGCCAGCAGCCCACTCAGGGGGCTAGCCGACGAGCAGTACTTC. Protein sequence: CASSPLRGLADEQYF.

CDR3 in amino acids: CASSPPGLAKLHEQYF. The DNA for the CDR3 is TGTGCCAGCAGCCCCCCGGGACTAGCTAAACTCCACGAGCAGTACTTC. This chain links TRBV5-4 with TRBJ2-7; 9 bases match TRBD2. The CDR3 is 16 residues long. Trimming cost V 4 bases and J 5 bases; bases outside gene matches: 13. CDR1 and CDR2 from the germline V gene are SGHNT and YYREEE (reference sequence). The entire variable domain, with the rest obtained from reference TRBV5-4 and TRBJ2-7, is as follows: ETGVTQSPTHLIKTRGQQVTLRCSSQSGHNTVSWYQQALGQGPQFIFQYYREEENGRGNFPPRFSGLQFPNYSSELNVNALELDDSALYLCASSPPGLAKLHEQYFGPGTRLTVT.

The chain employs TRBV7-6 and TRBJ2-2, with 9 bases that match TRBD1. CDR3 length equals 16 residues. V dropped 5 bases and J dropped 0; count of bases not matched to a gene: 4. Germline values: CDR1 SGHVS, CDR2 FNYEAQ. In nucleotides, the CDR3 is TGTGCCAGCAGCACCGACAGGGGGTCGAACACCGGGGAGCTGTTTTTT. It codes for CASSTDRGSNTGELFF.

The rearrangement uses TRBV21-1 and TRBJ1-2; the table calls TRBD1, which could not be checked here. TRBV21-1 is classified as a pseudogene. This CDR3 is 17 amino acids long. CDR3: CASSKGDVDREDHGYTF. The DNA for the CDR3 is TGTGCCAGCAGCAAAGGGGATGTGGACAGGGAAGATCATGGCTACACCTTC.

The rearrangement links TRBV9 to TRBJ2-3, with 11 bases that match TRBD2. Germline CDR1 and CDR2: SGDLS and YYNGEE. V lost 1 base, J lost 3 bases, and 1 base stayed unmatched. The CDR3 loop spans 15 amino acids. The CDR3 DNA reads TGTGCCAGCAGCGTACTAGCGGGAGGTACAGATACGCAGTATTTT. Encoded protein: CASSVLAGGTDTQYF.

The chain couples TRBV6-5 to TRBJ2-3, with 7 bases matching TRBD2. The trim removed 5 bases at V and 1 base at J, leaving 6 bases unmatched. Germline lookup yields CDR1 MNHEY and CDR2 SVGAGI. CDR3 length: 15 amino acids. CDR3: CASSNHLAGTDTQYF. In nucleotides, the CDR3 is TGTGCCAGCAGTAACCATCTAGCGGGCACAGATACGCAGTATTTT.

The rearrangement joins TRBV6-6 to TRBJ1-5, with 8 bases that match TRBD1. Germline V gene data show CDR1 as MNHNY and CDR2 as SVGAGI (reference sequence). V gave up 6 bases and J gave up 6 bases; unmatched junction bases: 7. There are 14 residues in the CDR3. The CDR3 DNA sequence: TGTGCCAGCAGGTCTGACAGGGGAGGTCAGCCCCAGCATTTT. Its translation: CASRSDRGGQPQHF.

The chain links TRBV7-2 to TRBJ2-2; 8 bases match TRBD2. The germline gives CDR1 SGHTA, CDR2 FQGNSA. Unmatched junction bases numbered 6, after V lost 5 bases and J lost 7 bases. The CDR3 is 14 residues long. The CDR3 DNA follows: TGTGCCAGCAGCCCTACTAGCGGTAGCGGGGAGCTGTTTTTT. Amino acid sequence: CASSPTSGSGELFF.

The CDR3 DNA follows: TGCGCCAGCAGACCGGGACTAGCGGGGACAAATGAGCAGTTCTTC. This encodes CASRPGLAGTNEQFF. The rearrangement links TRBV10-2 to TRBJ2-1; TRBD2 matches 13 bases. The CDR3 loop spans 15 amino acids. CDR1 and CDR2 (germline): WSHSY, SAAADI. V dropped 6 bases and J dropped 7; count of bases not matched to a gene: 6.

CDR3 sequence: CASTPLAGGLNEQFF. CDR3 nucleotide sequence: TGCGCCAGCACCCCTCTAGCGGGAGGGCTCAATGAGCAGTTCTTC. The chain employs TRBV4-1 and TRBJ2-1; 12 bases match TRBD2. The junction had 7 bases not matched to a gene; V was cut back by 7 bases and J by 6 bases. From germline, CDR1 is MGHRA and CDR2 YSYEKL. This CDR3 region has 15 residues.

This clone occurred a few times. The rearrangement uses TRBV4-1 and TRBJ1-1, with D uncertain. Germline V gene lookup returns CDR1 MGHRA and CDR2 YSYEKL. Trimming took 9 bases from V and 1 from J, leaving 9 bases between them. CDR3 size: 12 residues. CDR3 amino acids: CASRKKNTEAFF. In DNA, the CDR3 is TGCGCCAGTAGAAAGAAGAACACTGAAGCTTTCTTT.

This clone was seen only once. V gene TRBV27 combines with J gene TRBJ2-3, with TRBD2 matching 7 bases. V trimming: 7 bases; J trimming: 3 bases; junction bases outside the gene matches: 7. This CDR3 is built from 14 residues. Germline CDR1 and CDR2: MNHEY and SMNVEV (reference sequence). The CDR3, as DNA: TGTGCCAGCACCACGGGGGGTAATACAGATACGCAGTATTTT. Translation gives CASTTGGNTDTQYF.